This TCR beta chain was captured by sequencing in a study of T cells in Graves' hyperthyroidism and ophthalmopathy. For the study at large: Peripheral blood draws took place at initial diagnosis, ahead of any treatment.

This clonotype was counted many times. There were TCR beta CDR3 regions amplified from RNA transcripts. During a first-round RT-PCR of the TCR CDR3, the HTBI primer set was used. From the multiplex PCR reads, TCRdb called clonotypes with MiXCR, one entry per CDR3 protein. The table records 500,000 to 600,000 distinct CDR3 sequences, 20% of them present only once. With 0 bases removed from V and 3 bases from J, the gap between germline ends came to 12 bases. In germline, CDR1 is LGHNA, CDR2 YSLEER. The CDR3 is 15 residues long. Sequenced sample: blood. The chain recombines TRBV4-3 with TRBJ2-7, with D maybe TRBD2 (6 bases). This sequence was found in a man aged 40-49 years with Graves' ophthalmopathy. CDR3 sequence: CASSQESLALYEQYF. For the CDR3, the DNA is TGCGCCAGCAGCCAAGAGTCCCTAGCGCTCTACGAGCAGTACTTC.